This T cell receptor (beta chain) was documented in a study of PD-1 blockade in mismatch repair-deficient tumors. The wider study: Patients had about a dozen mismatch repair-deficient cancer types and were previously treated and progressing.

Every patient had mismatch repair deficiency by PCR or immunohistochemistry. The TCR-sequenced patients were a few responders to pembrolizumab. TCRdb's copy holds only in-frame clones and misses some; the assay was immunoSEQ multiplex PCR. Counted here are about 63,000 clones, about 91% occurring once; the ten biggest clones make up approximately 14%. The CDR3 contains 15 residues. Trimming stripped 4 bases from V and 0 bases from J, with 12 bases between. Per the germline V gene, CDR1 is MNHEY and CDR2 is SVGAGI. V usage is TRBV6-5 and J usage is TRBJ1-1, with D possibly being TRBD1 (5 bases). This sequence originates from an adult with mismatch repair-deficient cancer. Sequences were derived from peripheral blood, sampled 52 weeks after starting pembrolizumab. CDR3 loop: CASSSVRGLNTEAFF. CDR3 nucleotide sequence: TGTGCCAGCAGTTCTGTCCGGGGGTTGAACACTGAAGCTTTCTTT.